This entry is about one T cell receptor beta chain. The data belong to a study of cytomegalovirus exposure and HLA in healthy donors. Study-level background: A preliminary data release comprised tens of millions of unique TCRs obtained from HLA-typed donors.

Primers included in the PCR were 60 Vbeta and 13 Jbeta primers. Sequenced by immunoSEQ multiplex PCR; TCRdb stores in-frame clones only, minus some. The sample includes over 150,000 clones, 73% seen only once; the top ten take under 5.5%. The sequencing sample was made of PBMCs. The clonotype originates from a woman aged 18-30 years in good health and CMV-seropositive.

The DNA for the CDR3 is TGCGCCAGCAGCTTGCAGGGAGGGGCGGTAGCTAATGAAAAACTGTTTTTT. It translates to CASSLQGGAVANEKLFF. This chain connects TRBV5-1 to TRBJ1-4, with TRBD1 as a possible D gene (5 bases). Germline lookup yields CDR1 SGHRS and CDR2 YFSETQ. The CDR3 has 17 residues. Trimming left V 1 base short and J 3 bases short, with 16 bases between. The full variable domain, its missing parts supplied by reference TRBV5-1 and TRBJ1-4, is KAGVTQTPRYLIKTRGQQVTLSCSPISGHRSVSWYQQTPGQGLQFLFEYFSETQRNKGNFPGRFSGRQFSNSRSEMNVSTLELGDSALYLCASSLQGGAVANEKLFFGSGTQLSVL.